This T cell receptor (beta chain) appears in the sequencing data of a study of identical twins. In germline, CDR1 is DFQATT, CDR2 SNEGSKA (reference sequence). This CDR3 has 14 amino acids. J lost 3 bases, V lost 1 base, and 0 bases had no gene match. TCRdb ran MiXCR on the 5' RACE reads and lists one entry per CDR3 protein. The sample records more than 1.5 million distinct CDR3 sequences, under 35% being singletons. V is TRBV20-1 and J is TRBJ2-5; 12 bases are a match to TRBD2. The TCR originated in a newborn girl in good health. The sample consisted of cord blood. The CDR3 coding sequence is TGCAGTGCTAGAGGGACTAGCGGGAAAGAGACCCAGTACTTC. Residues: CSARGTSGKETQYF.